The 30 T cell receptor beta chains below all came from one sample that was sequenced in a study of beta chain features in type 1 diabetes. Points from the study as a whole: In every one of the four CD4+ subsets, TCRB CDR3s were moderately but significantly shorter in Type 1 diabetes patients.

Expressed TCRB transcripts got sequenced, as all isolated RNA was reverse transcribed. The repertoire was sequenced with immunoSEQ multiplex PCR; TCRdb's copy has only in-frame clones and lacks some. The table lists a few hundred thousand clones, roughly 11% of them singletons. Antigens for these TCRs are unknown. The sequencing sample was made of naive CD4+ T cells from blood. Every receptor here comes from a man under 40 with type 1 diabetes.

CDR3 loop: CASSSTGNTEAFF. The CDR3 DNA is TGTGCCAGCAGCTCCACAGGGAACACTGAAGCTTTCTTT. This sequence joins TRBV7-2 and TRBJ1-1, with TRBD1 as a possible D gene (5 bases). Germline CDR1 is SGHTA and CDR2 is FQGNSA. The CDR3 length is 13 residues. V was pared by 4 bases and J by 1 base, with 7 bases between.

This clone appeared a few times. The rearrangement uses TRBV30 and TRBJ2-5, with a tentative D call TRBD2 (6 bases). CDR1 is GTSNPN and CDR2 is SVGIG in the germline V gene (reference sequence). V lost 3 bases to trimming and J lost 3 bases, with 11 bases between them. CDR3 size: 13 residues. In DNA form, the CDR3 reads TGTGCCTGGAGCCGGGGGACGGAAGAGACCCAGTACTTC. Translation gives CAWSRGTEETQYF. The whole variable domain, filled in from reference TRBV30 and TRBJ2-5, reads SQTIHQWPATLVQPVGSPLSLECTVEGTSNPNLYWYRQAAGRGLQLLFYSVGIGQISSEVPQNLSASRPQDRQFILSSKKLLLSDSGFYLCAWSRGTEETQYFGPGTRLLVL.

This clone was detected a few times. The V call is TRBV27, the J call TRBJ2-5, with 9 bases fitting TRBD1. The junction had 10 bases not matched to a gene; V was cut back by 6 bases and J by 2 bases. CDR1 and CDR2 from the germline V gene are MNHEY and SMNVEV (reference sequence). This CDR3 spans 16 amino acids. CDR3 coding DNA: TGTGCCAGCAGCCGGGACAGGGTAGGGGCGCAAGAGACCCAGTACTTC. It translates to CASSRDRVGAQETQYF.

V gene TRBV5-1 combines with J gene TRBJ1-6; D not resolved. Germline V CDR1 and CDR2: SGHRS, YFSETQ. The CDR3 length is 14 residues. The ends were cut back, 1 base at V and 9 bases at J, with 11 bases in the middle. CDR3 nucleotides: TGCGCCAGCAGCTTGTCGGGGAATCCTTCACCCCTCCACTTT. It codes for CASSLSGNPSPLHF.

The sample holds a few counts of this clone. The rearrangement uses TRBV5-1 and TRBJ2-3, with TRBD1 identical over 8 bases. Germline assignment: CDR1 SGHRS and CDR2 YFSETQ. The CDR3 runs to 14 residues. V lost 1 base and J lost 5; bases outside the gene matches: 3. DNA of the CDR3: TGCGCCAGCAGCTTGAAACAGGGGGGAGATACGCAGTATTTT. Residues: CASSLKQGGDTQYF. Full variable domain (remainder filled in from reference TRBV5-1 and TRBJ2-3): KAGVTQTPRYLIKTRGQQVTLSCSPISGHRSVSWYQQTPGQGLQFLFEYFSETQRNKGNFPGRFSGRQFSNSRSEMNVSTLELGDSALYLCASSLKQGGDTQYFGPGTRLTVL.

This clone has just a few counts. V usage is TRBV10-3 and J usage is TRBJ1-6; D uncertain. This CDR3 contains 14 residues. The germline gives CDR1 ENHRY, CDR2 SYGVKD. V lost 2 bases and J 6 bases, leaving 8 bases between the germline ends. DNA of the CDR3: TGTGCCATCAGTGAGGAGGGCACTAATTCACCCCTCCACTTT. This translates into CAISEEGTNSPLHF.

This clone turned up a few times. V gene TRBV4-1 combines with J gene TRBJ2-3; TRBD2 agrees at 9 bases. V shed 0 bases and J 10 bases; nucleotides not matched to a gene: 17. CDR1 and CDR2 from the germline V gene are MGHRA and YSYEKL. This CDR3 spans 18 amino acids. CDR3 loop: CASSQDHPGLAMRVAQYF. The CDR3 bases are TGCGCCAGCAGCCAAGATCATCCGGGACTAGCAATGAGAGTGGCGCAGTATTTT.

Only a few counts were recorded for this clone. The CDR3 here is CASSGASGVPTGELFF. Here the CDR3 DNA reads TGTGCCAGCAGTGGCGCTAGCGGGGTCCCGACCGGGGAGCTGTTTTTT. The chain couples TRBV2 to TRBJ2-2, with 9 bases fitting TRBD2. From germline, CDR1 is SNHLY and CDR2 FYNNEI. Trimming took 4 bases from V and 5 from J; bases not matched to a gene: 8. The CDR3 consists of 16 residues. Variable domain in full (rest from reference TRBV2 and TRBJ2-2): EPEVTQTPSHQVTQMGQEVILRCVPISNHLYFYWYRQILGQKVEFLVSFYNNEISEKSEIFDDQFSVERPDGSNFTLKIRSTKLEDSAMYFCASSGASGVPTGELFFGEGSRLTVL.

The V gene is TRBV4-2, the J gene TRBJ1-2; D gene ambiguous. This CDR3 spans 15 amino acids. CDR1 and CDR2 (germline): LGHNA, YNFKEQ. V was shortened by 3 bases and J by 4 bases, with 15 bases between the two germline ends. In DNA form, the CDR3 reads TGTGCCAGCAGCCATTCGGAGTGGCAGCCCTATGGCTACACCTTC. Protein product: CASSHSEWQPYGYTF.

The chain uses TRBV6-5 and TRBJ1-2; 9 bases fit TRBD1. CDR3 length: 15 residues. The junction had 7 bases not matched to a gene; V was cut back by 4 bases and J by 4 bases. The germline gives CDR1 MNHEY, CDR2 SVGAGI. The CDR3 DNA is TGTGCCAGCAGTTCTGAAACAGGGGGCGGCTATGGCTACACCTTC. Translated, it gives CASSSETGGGYGYTF.

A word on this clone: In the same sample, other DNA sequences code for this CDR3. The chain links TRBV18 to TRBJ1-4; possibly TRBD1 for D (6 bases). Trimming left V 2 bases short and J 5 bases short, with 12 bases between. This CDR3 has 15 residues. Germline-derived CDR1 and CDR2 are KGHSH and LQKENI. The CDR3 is CASSPTTGSNEKLFF. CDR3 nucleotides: TGTGCCAGCTCACCAACAACAGGGTCCAATGAAAAACTGTTTTTT. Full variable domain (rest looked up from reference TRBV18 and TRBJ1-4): NAGVMQNPRHLVRRRGQEARLRCSPMKGHSHVYWYRQLPEEGLKFMVYLQKENIIDESGMPKERFSAEFPKEGPSILRIQQVVRGDSAAYFCASSPTTGSNEKLFFGSGTQLSVL.

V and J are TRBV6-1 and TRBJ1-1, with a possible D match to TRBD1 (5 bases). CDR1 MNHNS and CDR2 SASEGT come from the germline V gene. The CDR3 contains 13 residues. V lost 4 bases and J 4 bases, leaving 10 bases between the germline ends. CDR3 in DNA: TGTGCCAGCAGTGCAGGGTCGAGCACTGAAGCTTTCTTT. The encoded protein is CASSAGSSTEAFF.

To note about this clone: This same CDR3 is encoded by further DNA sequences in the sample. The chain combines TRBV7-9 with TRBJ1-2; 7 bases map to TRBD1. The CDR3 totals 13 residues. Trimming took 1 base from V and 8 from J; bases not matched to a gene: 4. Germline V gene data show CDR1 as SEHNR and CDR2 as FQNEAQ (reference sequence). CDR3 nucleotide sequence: TGTGCCAGCAGCTTAGGACAGGGAGACGGCTACACCTTC. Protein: CASSLGQGDGYTF.

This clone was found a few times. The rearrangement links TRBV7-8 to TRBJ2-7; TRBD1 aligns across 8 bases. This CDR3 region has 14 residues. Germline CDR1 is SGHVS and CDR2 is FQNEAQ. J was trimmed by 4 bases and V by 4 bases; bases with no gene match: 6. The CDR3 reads CASSYDRGVYEQYF. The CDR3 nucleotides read TGTGCCAGCAGCTACGACAGGGGTGTATACGAGCAGTACTTC. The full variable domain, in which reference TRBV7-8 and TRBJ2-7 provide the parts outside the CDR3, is GAGVSQSPRYKVAKRGQDVALRCDPISGHVSLFWYQQALGQGPEFLTYFQNEAQLDKSGLPSDRFFAERPEGSVSTLKIQRTQQEDSAVYLCASSYDRGVYEQYFGPGTRLTVT.

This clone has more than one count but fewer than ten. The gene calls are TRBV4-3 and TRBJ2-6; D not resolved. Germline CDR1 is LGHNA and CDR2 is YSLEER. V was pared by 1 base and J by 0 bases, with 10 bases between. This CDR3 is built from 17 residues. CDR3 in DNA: TGCGCCAGCAGCCAAGCCCCGAGGATCTCTGGGGCCAACGTCCTGACTTTC. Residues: CASSQAPRISGANVLTF.

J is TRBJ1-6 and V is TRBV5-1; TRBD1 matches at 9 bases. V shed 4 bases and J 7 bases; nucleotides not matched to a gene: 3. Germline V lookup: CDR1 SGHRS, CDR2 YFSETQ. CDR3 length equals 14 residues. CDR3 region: CASSPGTGNSPLHF. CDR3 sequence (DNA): TGCGCCAGCAGCCCCGGGACAGGGAATTCACCCCTCCACTTT.

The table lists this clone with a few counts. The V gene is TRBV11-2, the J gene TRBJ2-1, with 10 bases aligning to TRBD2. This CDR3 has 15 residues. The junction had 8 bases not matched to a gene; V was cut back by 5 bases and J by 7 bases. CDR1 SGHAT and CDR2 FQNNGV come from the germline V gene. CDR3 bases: TGTGCCAGCAGCCCCCGGGGAGCGGGGGGGAATGAGCAGTTCTTC. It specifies CASSPRGAGGNEQFF. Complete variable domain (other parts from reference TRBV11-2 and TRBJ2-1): EAGVAQSPRYKIIEKRQSVAFWCNPISGHATLYWYQQILGQGPKLLIQFQNNGVVDDSQLPKDRFSAERLKGVDSTLKIQPAKLEDSAVYLCASSPRGAGGNEQFFGPGTRLTVL.

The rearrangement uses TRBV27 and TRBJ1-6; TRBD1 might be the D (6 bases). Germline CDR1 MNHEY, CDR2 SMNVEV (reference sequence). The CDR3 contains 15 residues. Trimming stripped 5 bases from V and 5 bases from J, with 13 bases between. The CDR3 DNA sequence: TGTGCCAGCAGTCTCAGGGGAACTAATAATTCACCCCTCCACTTT. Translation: CASSLRGTNNSPLHF.

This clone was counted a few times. CDR3 sequence reads: CASSLDQSYGYTF. In nucleotides, the CDR3 is TGTGCCAGCAGCTTAGATCAGTCTTATGGCTACACCTTC. The chain joins TRBV7-2 to TRBJ1-2; D gene uncertain. The CDR3 length is 13 residues. The V end was cut by 1 base, the J end by 5 bases, with 8 bases between. In germline, CDR1 is SGHTA, CDR2 FQGNSA.

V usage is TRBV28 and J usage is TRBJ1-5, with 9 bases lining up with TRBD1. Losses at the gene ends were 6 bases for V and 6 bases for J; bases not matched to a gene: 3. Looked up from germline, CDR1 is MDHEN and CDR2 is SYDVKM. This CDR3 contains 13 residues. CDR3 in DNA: TGTGCCAGCAGAAGACAGGGGGGTCAGCCCCAGCATTTT. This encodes CASRRQGGQPQHF.

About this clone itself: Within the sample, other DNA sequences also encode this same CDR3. CDR3 nucleotides: TGTGCCTGGAGTGTGGGGGACAGGGTGAATGAGCAGTTCTTC. Encoded protein: CAWSVGDRVNEQFF. The V gene is TRBV30, the J gene TRBJ2-1; TRBD1 matches at 9 bases. The CDR3 sequence is 14 residues long. Germline CDR1 reads GTSNPN; CDR2 reads SVGIG (reference sequence). V shed 0 bases and J 7 bases; nucleotides not matched to a gene: 4. The full variable domain, its missing parts supplied by reference TRBV30 and TRBJ2-1, is SQTIHQWPATLVQPVGSPLSLECTVEGTSNPNLYWYRQAAGRGLQLLFYSVGIGQISSEVPQNLSASRPQDRQFILSSKKLLLSDSGFYLCAWSVGDRVNEQFFGPGTRLTVL.

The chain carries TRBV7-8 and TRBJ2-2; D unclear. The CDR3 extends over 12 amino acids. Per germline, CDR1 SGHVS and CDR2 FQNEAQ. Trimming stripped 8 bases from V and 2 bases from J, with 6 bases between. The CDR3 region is CASRSNTGELFF. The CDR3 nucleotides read TGTGCCAGCCGGAGTAACACCGGGGAGCTGTTTTTT. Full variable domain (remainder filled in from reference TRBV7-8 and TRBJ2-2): GAGVSQSPRYKVAKRGQDVALRCDPISGHVSLFWYQQALGQGPEFLTYFQNEAQLDKSGLPSDRFFAERPEGSVSTLKIQRTQQEDSAVYLCASRSNTGELFFGEGSRLTVL.

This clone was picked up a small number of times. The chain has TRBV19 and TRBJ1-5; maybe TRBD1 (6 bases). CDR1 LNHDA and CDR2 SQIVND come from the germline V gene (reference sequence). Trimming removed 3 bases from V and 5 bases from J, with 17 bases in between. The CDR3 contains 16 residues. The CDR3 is CASSIEQGEYHQPQHF. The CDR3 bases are TGTGCCAGTAGTATCGAACAGGGAGAGTACCATCAGCCCCAGCATTTT.

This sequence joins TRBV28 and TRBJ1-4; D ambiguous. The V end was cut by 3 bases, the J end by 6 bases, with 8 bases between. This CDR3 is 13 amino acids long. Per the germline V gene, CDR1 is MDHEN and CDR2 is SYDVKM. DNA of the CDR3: TGTGCCAGCAGTTTGCCCCCGGATGAAAAACTGTTTTTT. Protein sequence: CASSLPPDEKLFF.

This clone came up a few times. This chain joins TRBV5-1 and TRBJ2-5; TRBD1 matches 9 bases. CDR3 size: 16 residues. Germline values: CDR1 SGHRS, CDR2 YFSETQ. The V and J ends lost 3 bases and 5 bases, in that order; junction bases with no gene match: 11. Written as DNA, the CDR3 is TGCGCCAGCAGCTCCTCCGTGGGACAGGGATCGGAGACCCAGTACTTC. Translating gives CASSSSVGQGSETQYF.

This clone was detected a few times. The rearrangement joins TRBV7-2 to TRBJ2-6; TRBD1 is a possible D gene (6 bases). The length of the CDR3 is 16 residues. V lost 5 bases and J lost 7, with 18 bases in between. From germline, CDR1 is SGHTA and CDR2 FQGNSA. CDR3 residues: CASSPGQMLGANVLTF. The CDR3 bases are TGTGCCAGCAGCCCCGGACAGATGCTTGGAGCCAACGTCCTGACTTTC.

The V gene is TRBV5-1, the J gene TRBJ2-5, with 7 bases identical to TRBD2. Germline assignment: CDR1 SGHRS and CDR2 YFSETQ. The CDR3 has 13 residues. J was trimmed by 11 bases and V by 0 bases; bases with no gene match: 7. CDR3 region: CASSLAGRRAQYF. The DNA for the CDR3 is TGCGCCAGCAGCTTGGCCGGGAGGAGGGCTCAGTACTTC.

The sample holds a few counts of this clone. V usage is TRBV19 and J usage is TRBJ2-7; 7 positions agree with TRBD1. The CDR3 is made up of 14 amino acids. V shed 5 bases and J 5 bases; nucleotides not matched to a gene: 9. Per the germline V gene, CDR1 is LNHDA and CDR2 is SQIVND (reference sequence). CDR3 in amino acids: CASSPTGNPNEQYF. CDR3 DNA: TGTGCCAGTAGTCCGACAGGGAACCCCAACGAGCAGTACTTC.

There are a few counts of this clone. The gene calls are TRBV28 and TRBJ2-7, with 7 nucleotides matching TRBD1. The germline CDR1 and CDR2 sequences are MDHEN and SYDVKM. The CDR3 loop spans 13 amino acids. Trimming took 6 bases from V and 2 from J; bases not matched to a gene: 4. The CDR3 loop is CASSRDRTYEQYF. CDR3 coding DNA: TGTGCCAGCAGCCGGGACAGAACCTACGAGCAGTACTTC. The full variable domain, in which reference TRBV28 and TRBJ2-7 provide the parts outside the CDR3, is DVKVTQSSRYLVKRTGEKVFLECVQDMDHENMFWYRQDPGLGLRLIYFSYDVKMKEKGDIPEGYSVSREKKERFSLILESASTNQTSMYLCASSRDRTYEQYFGPGTRLTVT.

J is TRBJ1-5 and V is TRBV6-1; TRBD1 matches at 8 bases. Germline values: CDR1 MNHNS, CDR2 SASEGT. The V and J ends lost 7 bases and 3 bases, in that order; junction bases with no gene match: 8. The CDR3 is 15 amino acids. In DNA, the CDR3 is TGTGCCAGCATGGGACAGGCTAACCTCAATCAGCCCCAGCATTTT. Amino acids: CASMGQANLNQPQHF.